This T cell receptor beta chain was captured in a study of cytomegalovirus exposure and HLA in healthy donors. After removal of 0 bases from V and 2 bases from J, the junction contained 12 bases not matched to a gene. The germline V gene has CDR1 SGHNT and CDR2 YYREEE (reference sequence). This CDR3 region has 18 residues. Study results and caveats: A list of roughly 180 TCR beta chains associated with cytomegalovirus was given. Accurate HLA-A and HLA-B prediction from TCR beta sequences was reported for most subjects. Across donors, presence/absence analyses took sequencing depth to be roughly uniform. Beyond CMV serostatus, there was no information to go on about immune exposure.

Turning to this clone: Its antigen is currently unknown.

PCR was performed using 60 Vbeta and 13 Jbeta primers. The method was immunoSEQ multiplex PCR; TCRdb's version includes in-frame clones alone and lacks a portion of them. This sample carries some 120,000 clones, 75% to 85% of them seen once, and the ten largest clones take about 1.8%. The TCR was taken from a man between 40 and 49 years old in good health and CMV-seronegative. The sequencing input was PBMCs. The rearrangement joins TRBV5-4 to TRBJ2-5, with 8 bases that match TRBD2. DNA of the CDR3: TGTGCCAGCAGCTTGGAACTAGCGGAACGGGTGCGTCAAGAGACCCAGTACTTC. Protein: CASSLELAERVRQETQYF. Full variable domain (remainder filled in from reference TRBV5-4 and TRBJ2-5): ETGVTQSPTHLIKTRGQQVTLRCSSQSGHNTVSWYQQALGQGPQFIFQYYREEENGRGNFPPRFSGLQFPNYSSELNVNALELDDSALYLCASSLELAERVRQETQYFGPGTRLLVL.